This T cell receptor (beta chain) was recorded in a study of human T cells and chemical hapten exposure. Across the whole study: From small differences in pooled library volume came most of the variation in per-sample TCR yields. Findings and limits, study-wide: There was no change with DPC sensitization in TCRs above 1 in 1000 frequency.

This clonotype was seen many times. What it binds is not known. The time point: healthy volunteer bleed at 2 weeks. The template was total RNA from unfractionated whole blood. Germline V CDR1 and CDR2: SGHVS, FQNEAQ. The junction had 10 bases not matched to a gene; V was cut back by 5 bases and J by 4 bases. This CDR3 has 15 residues. Unique molecular identifiers were linked by the library to individual cDNA molecules. Original handling: Sequenced samples showed a median of around 96,000 TCRs each, with counts running from roughly 23,000 to 700,000. TCRdb re-analysed the RACE reads in MiXCR, keeping a single row per CDR3 protein. TCRdb's processing, not the authors', yielded these V and J calls. This sample has 45,000 or so distinct CDR3 sequences, with 3.5% to 4.5% found just once.

Sequenced sample: whole blood. The receptor was isolated from a human donor in good health. Some clones in this sample may be carry-over from other donors' samples. V and J are TRBV7-8 and TRBJ1-2, with 7 positions matching TRBD1. In nucleotides, the CDR3 is TGTGCCAGCAGCGCTAGGAGGGACAGTAGCTATGGCTACACCTTC. It specifies CASSARRDSSYGYTF.